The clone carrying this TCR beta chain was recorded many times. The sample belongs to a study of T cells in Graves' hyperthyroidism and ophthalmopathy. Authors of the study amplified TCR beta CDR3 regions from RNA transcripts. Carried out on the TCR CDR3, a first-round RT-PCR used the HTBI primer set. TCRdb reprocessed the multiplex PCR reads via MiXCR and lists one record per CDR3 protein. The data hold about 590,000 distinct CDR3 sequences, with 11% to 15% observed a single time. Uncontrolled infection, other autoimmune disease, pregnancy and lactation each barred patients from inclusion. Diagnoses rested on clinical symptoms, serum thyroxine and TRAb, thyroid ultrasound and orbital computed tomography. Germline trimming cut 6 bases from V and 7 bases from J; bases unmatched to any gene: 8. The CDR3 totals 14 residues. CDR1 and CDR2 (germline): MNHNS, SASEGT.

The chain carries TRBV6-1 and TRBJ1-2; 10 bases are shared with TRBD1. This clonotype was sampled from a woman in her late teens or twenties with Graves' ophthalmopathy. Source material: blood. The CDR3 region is CASRLDRGLSGYTF. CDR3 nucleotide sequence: TGTGCCAGCAGGCTTGACAGGGGGCTTTCTGGCTACACCTTC.